The next 8 T cell receptor beta chains were all read from a single sample in a study of CD8 T cells in ankylosing spondylitis. TCRdb analysed the 5' RACE reads with MiXCR anew, one entry per CDR3 protein. The sample yields about 150,000 distinct CDR3 sequences, around 32% seen once. The sequenced sample consisted of synovial fluid, either unsorted or a sorted T cell fraction (not recorded which). Receptor source: a male donor with ankylosing spondylitis.

V and J are TRBV6-5 and TRBJ2-2, with D maybe TRBD2 (6 bases). CDR3 length equals 15 residues. Germline V gene sequence: CDR1 MNHEY, CDR2 SVGAGI. The V gene lost 2 bases and the J gene lost 5 bases, with 12 bases spanning the gap. The CDR3 coding sequence is TGTGCCAGCAGTTACAGGGAGGCAGGAACCGGGGAGCTGTTTTTT. This codes for CASSYREAGTGELFF.

This clonotype appeared many times. J is TRBJ2-5 and V is TRBV12-3 or TRBV12-4; TRBD2 agrees at 8 bases. This CDR3 is built from 15 residues. The V and J ends lost 0 bases and 5 bases, in that order; junction bases with no gene match: 5. CDR3 amino acids: CASSLAASGLETQYF. DNA for the CDR3: TGTGCCAGCAGTTTAGCGGCTAGCGGGTTGGAGACCCAGTACTTC.

The CDR3 sequence is CASSPRRDPYNEQFF. The DNA for the CDR3 is TGTGCCAGCAGCCCCCGCCGGGACCCCTACAATGAGCAGTTCTTC. This chain joins TRBV7-3 and TRBJ2-1; either TRBD1 or TRBD2 may supply D (5 bases each). Germline V gene lookup returns CDR1 SGHTA and CDR2 FQGTGA. Trimming shortened V by 5 bases and J by 2 bases, and 13 bases separated the two germline ends. CDR3 size: 15 residues.

This clonotype was observed a handful of times. The rearrangement uses TRBV4-1 and TRBJ2-1, with 8 bases matching TRBD2. V lost 0 bases, J lost 6 bases, and 4 bases stayed unmatched. Germline CDR1 reads MGHRA; CDR2 reads YSYEKL. This CDR3 is built from 15 residues. The CDR3 coding sequence is TGCGCCAGCAGCCAAGACCCCGGGACTAGCAATGAGCAGTTCTTC. This encodes CASSQDPGTSNEQFF.

The CDR3 protein is CASSKRQNTGELFF. CDR3 nucleotides: TGTGCCAGCAGTAAACGACAAAACACCGGGGAGCTGTTTTTT. This chain joins TRBV6-2 or TRBV6-3 and TRBJ2-2, with no clear D. Trimming stripped 5 bases from V and 2 bases from J, with 9 bases between. This CDR3 is built from 14 residues. Germline V gives CDR1 MNHEY, CDR2 SVGEGT.

This chain connects TRBV9 to TRBJ2-3, with D perhaps matching TRBD2 (5 bases). From germline, CDR1 is SGDLS and CDR2 YYNGEE. V lost 0 bases and J lost 2, with 13 bases in between. The CDR3 loop spans 16 amino acids. The CDR3 sequence is CASSVDGGSYTDTQYF. As DNA, the CDR3 is TGTGCCAGCAGCGTAGACGGCGGGTCGTACACAGATACGCAGTATTTT.

In its sample, this clonotype was seen many times. The gene calls are TRBV20-1 and TRBJ2-1; 12 positions match TRBD1. Germline loops: CDR1 DFQATT, CDR2 SNEGSKA (reference sequence). The V segment lost 6 bases and the J segment 9 bases; nucleotides outside the gene matches: 12. The CDR3 consists of 15 residues. CDR3 protein: CSASWDRGQRSEQFF. CDR3 nucleotide sequence: TGCAGTGCCTCCTGGGACAGGGGGCAACGCAGTGAGCAGTTCTTC.

This sequence joins TRBV5-1 and TRBJ2-7, with D hard to call. The CDR3 runs to 14 residues. Germline V gives CDR1 SGHRS, CDR2 YFSETQ. The V end lost 5 bases, the J end lost 2 bases, and 14 bases lay between the germline ends. The CDR3 protein is CASSVAPSAYEQYF. CDR3 in DNA: TGCGCCAGCAGTGTTGCACCCTCGGCCTACGAGCAGTACTTC.